These T cell receptor beta chains were read from a single sample in a study of sequential checkpoint blockade in melanoma. Assay used: immunoSEQ multiplex PCR; TCRdb lists only in-frame clones, some missing. The sample gives over 9,000 clones, less than 80% of which show up once; around 13% is in the top ten. This sample comprised CD8+ T cells sorted from blood (inferred from file names), obtained from a patient given nivolumab and ipilimumab in sequence. Every receptor here comes from a human donor with melanoma. Each CDR3 is given with its conserved first and last residue. Each record gives: V gene, clone size, D gene, J gene, CDR3 DNA, CDR3 protein. A D gene is named only where the DNA matches it firmly. Only some rows state a clone size, as once, few, many or a class for expanded clones.

v_gene: TRBV7-9; abundance: -; d_gene: TRBD2; j_gene: TRBJ2-1; CDR3nt: TGTGCCAGCAGCTTAGAGCTAGCGGCCAACTACAATGAGCAGTTCTTC; CDR3aa: CASSLELAANYNEQFF
v_gene: TRBV5-6; abundance: few; d_gene: -; j_gene: TRBJ2-5; CDR3nt: TGTGCCAGCAGCTTGGTGGTCGGGGAGAATCAAGAGACCCAGTACTTC; CDR3aa: CASSLVVGENQETQYF
v_gene: TRBV4-1; abundance: -; d_gene: -; j_gene: TRBJ2-5; CDR3nt: TGCGCCAGCAGCCAAGTGATGGGATCTGCGGGAGAGACCCAGTACTTC; CDR3aa: CASSQVMGSAGETQYF
v_gene: TRBV4-1; abundance: -; d_gene: TRBD1; j_gene: TRBJ2-7; CDR3nt: TGCGCCAGCAGCCAAGGGTGGGGGACAGGGGACTACGAGCAGTACTTC; CDR3aa: CASSQGWGTGDYEQYF
v_gene: TRBV19; abundance: -; d_gene: -; j_gene: TRBJ1-1; CDR3nt: TGTGCCAGTAAGTCCGTACAGGGTCCCTCAGCTTTCTTT; CDR3aa: CASKSVQGPSAFF
v_gene: TRBV2; abundance: -; d_gene: -; j_gene: TRBJ1-1; CDR3nt: TGTGCCAGCAGTGAAGCGGTGACGGAAGAGGGCATAGACACTGAAGCTTTCTTT; CDR3aa: CASSEAVTEEGIDTEAFF
v_gene: TRBV30; abundance: -; d_gene: -; j_gene: TRBJ1-6; CDR3nt: TGTGCCTGGAGGCCCACGGGGAGCTCCTATAATTCACCCCTCCACTTT; CDR3aa: CAWRPTGSSYNSPLHF
v_gene: TRBV5-1; abundance: -; d_gene: TRBD2; j_gene: TRBJ2-7; CDR3nt: TGCGCCAGCAGCGGGACTAGCGGGGGGCCGGGGTACGAGCAGTACTTC; CDR3aa: CASSGTSGGPGYEQYF
v_gene: TRBV13; abundance: -; d_gene: TRBD1; j_gene: TRBJ1-1; CDR3nt: TGTGCCAGCAGCTCGGATCCGGGACAGGGTGGAGCTTTCTTT; CDR3aa: CASSSDPGQGGAFF
v_gene: TRBV27; abundance: few; d_gene: -; j_gene: TRBJ1-6; CDR3nt: TGTGCCAGCAGTTTATCGATAGGTCCAGGGGCTTATAATTCACCCCTCCACTTT; CDR3aa: CASSLSIGPGAYNSPLHF
v_gene: TRBV9; abundance: few; d_gene: -; j_gene: TRBJ1-1; CDR3nt: TGTGCCAGCAGCCCAGGGCCAGAAGCTTTCTTT; CDR3aa: CASSPGPEAFF
v_gene: TRBV27; abundance: -; d_gene: TRBD2; j_gene: TRBJ2-2; CDR3nt: TGTGCCAGCAGTTTACACCCCACTAGCGGGGGGCATACCGGGGAGCTGTTTTTT; CDR3aa: CASSLHPTSGGHTGELFF
v_gene: TRBV19; abundance: once; d_gene: TRBD1; j_gene: TRBJ2-3; CDR3nt: TGTGCCAGTAGCCTTAATCCGGGACAGGGGAAAGATACGCAGTATTTT; CDR3aa: CASSLNPGQGKDTQYF
v_gene: TRBV6-5; abundance: -; d_gene: -; j_gene: TRBJ1-1; CDR3nt: TGTGCCAGCAGTTTGTACAGGGTCCCGAACACTGAAGCTTTCTTT; CDR3aa: CASSLYRVPNTEAFF
v_gene: TRBV4-1; abundance: once; d_gene: TRBD1; j_gene: TRBJ1-1; CDR3nt: TGCGCCAGCAGCCTTCTTTTGGTAGGGGGCGCGGGCACTGAAGCTTTCTTT; CDR3aa: CASSLLLVGGAGTEAFF
v_gene: TRBV7-2; abundance: -; d_gene: -; j_gene: TRBJ1-1; CDR3nt: TGTGCCAGCAGCCCCCGGACAGCGAACACTGAAGCTTTCTTT; CDR3aa: CASSPRTANTEAFF
v_gene: TRBV15; abundance: -; d_gene: -; j_gene: TRBJ1-1; CDR3nt: TGTGCCACCAGCAGAGATCAGGAGAACACTGAAGCTTTCTTT; CDR3aa: CATSRDQENTEAFF
v_gene: TRBV5-6; abundance: -; d_gene: -; j_gene: TRBJ1-2; CDR3nt: TGTGCCAGCAGCTTGGGCGGTTCCTATGGCTACACCTTC; CDR3aa: CASSLGGSYGYTF
v_gene: TRBV5-6; abundance: -; d_gene: TRBD1; j_gene: TRBJ2-3; CDR3nt: TGTGCCAGCAGCATCAGGGGGCCCGATACGCAGTATTTT; CDR3aa: CASSIRGPDTQYF
v_gene: TRBV6-1; abundance: -; d_gene: -; j_gene: TRBJ1-4; CDR3nt: TGTGCCGGTGGATCCGGGCAGGGTAATGAAAAACTGTTTTTT; CDR3aa: CAGGSGQGNEKLFF
v_gene: TRBV19; abundance: -; d_gene: TRBD1; j_gene: TRBJ1-1; CDR3nt: TGTGCCAGTAGTCTTTCGACAGGGATCATGAACACTGAAGCTTTCTTT; CDR3aa: CASSLSTGIMNTEAFF
v_gene: TRBV7-8; abundance: -; d_gene: TRBD1; j_gene: TRBJ2-1; CDR3nt: TGTGCCAGCCAAACCGGGACAGAAACCAATGAGCAGTTCTTC; CDR3aa: CASQTGTETNEQFF
v_gene: TRBV7-9; abundance: -; d_gene: TRBD1; j_gene: TRBJ1-2; CDR3nt: TGTGCCAGCAGCTTAACTGCAGGGGGCGTGGATGGCTACACCTTC; CDR3aa: CASSLTAGGVDGYTF
v_gene: TRBV25-1; abundance: -; d_gene: TRBD1; j_gene: TRBJ1-2; CDR3nt: TGTGCCAGCAGTGGGACAGGGCCTAACTATGGCTACACCTTC; CDR3aa: CASSGTGPNYGYTF
v_gene: TRBV4-1; abundance: -; d_gene: -; j_gene: TRBJ2-2; CDR3nt: TGCGCCAGCAGCCGTTACGACGTGGGCGCCGGGGAGCTGTTTTTT; CDR3aa: CASSRYDVGAGELFF
v_gene: TRBV5-6; abundance: -; d_gene: -; j_gene: TRBJ2-3; CDR3nt: TGTGCCAGCAGCTTGGGGACTAGCACAGATACGCAGTATTTT; CDR3aa: CASSLGTSTDTQYF
v_gene: TRBV27; abundance: -; d_gene: -; j_gene: TRBJ1-1; CDR3nt: TGTGCCAGCAGTTTAGGGGGAGGCACTGAAGCTTTCTTT; CDR3aa: CASSLGGGTEAFF
v_gene: TRBV10-2; abundance: few; d_gene: TRBD2; j_gene: TRBJ2-5; CDR3nt: TGCGCCAGCAGTGATGGGGACCCCGGTAGCGGGGTTGAGACCCAGTACTTC; CDR3aa: CASSDGDPGSGVETQYF
v_gene: TRBV5-1; abundance: -; d_gene: TRBD2; j_gene: TRBJ2-1; CDR3nt: TGCGCCAGCAGCCCGGGCAGCGGGGGGTACAATGAGCAGTTCTTC; CDR3aa: CASSPGSGGYNEQFF
v_gene: TRBV27; abundance: -; d_gene: TRBD1; j_gene: TRBJ1-2; CDR3nt: TGTGCCAGCAGTTTATCGAAGGCAGGGGGTACGGGCTACACCTTC; CDR3aa: CASSLSKAGGTGYTF
v_gene: TRBV6-4; abundance: -; d_gene: -; j_gene: TRBJ2-1; CDR3nt: TGTGCCAGCAGCGCGACAGCCTCAAACAATGAGCAGTTCTTC; CDR3aa: CASSATASNNEQFF
v_gene: TRBV7-6; abundance: -; d_gene: TRBD2; j_gene: TRBJ2-7; CDR3nt: TGTGCCAGCAGCTCCCGGGGGGGCCAGTACTTC; CDR3aa: CASSSRGGQYF
v_gene: TRBV5-1; abundance: -; d_gene: TRBD1; j_gene: TRBJ1-1; CDR3nt: TGCGCCAGCAGCTCGACAGGGATGAACACTGAAGCTTTCTTT; CDR3aa: CASSSTGMNTEAFF
v_gene: TRBV14; abundance: -; d_gene: TRBD2; j_gene: TRBJ2-1; CDR3nt: TGTGCCAGCAGCCTTAGCGGGACTAACAATGAGCAGTTCTTC; CDR3aa: CASSLSGTNNEQFF
v_gene: TRBV6-6; abundance: -; d_gene: -; j_gene: TRBJ2-7; CDR3nt: TGTGCCAGCAGTTACGGAGGGGAGATGAACGAGCAGTACTTC; CDR3aa: CASSYGGEMNEQYF
v_gene: TRBV6-1; abundance: -; d_gene: TRBD2; j_gene: TRBJ2-1; CDR3nt: TGTGCCAGCAGTGAACTAGCGGGAGGTTCCAATGAGCAGTTCTTC; CDR3aa: CASSELAGGSNEQFF
v_gene: TRBV5-1; abundance: -; d_gene: TRBD1; j_gene: TRBJ2-7; CDR3nt: TGCGCCAGCAGCTCGGGACAGATCTACGAGCAGTACTTC; CDR3aa: CASSSGQIYEQYF
v_gene: TRBV19; abundance: few; d_gene: TRBD1; j_gene: TRBJ2-7; CDR3nt: TGTGCCAGTAGTATTGGACAGGGCTTCCCCCACTCCTACGAGCAGTACTTC; CDR3aa: CASSIGQGFPHSYEQYF
v_gene: TRBV6-5; abundance: -; d_gene: -; j_gene: TRBJ2-3; CDR3nt: TGTGCCAGCAGTCCTAGCGGCACAGATACGCAGTATTTT; CDR3aa: CASSPSGTDTQYF
v_gene: TRBV6-1; abundance: -; d_gene: -; j_gene: TRBJ1-6; CDR3nt: TGTGCCAGCAGTGACAGGGATAATTCACCCCTCCACTTT; CDR3aa: CASSDRDNSPLHF
v_gene: TRBV6-5; abundance: once; d_gene: TRBD1; j_gene: TRBJ1-1; CDR3nt: TGTGCCAGCAGTAAAGGGACAGGGGTCGGCACTGAAGCTTTCTTT; CDR3aa: CASSKGTGVGTEAFF